A selection of T cell receptor beta chains follows, all from one sample in a study of T cells in Graves' hyperthyroidism and ophthalmopathy. MiXCR, run by TCRdb on the multiplex PCR reads, gives a single entry per CDR3 protein. The sample lists roughly 300,000 distinct CDR3 sequences; over 11% were seen once. Sequenced: blood. The receptor source for this set is a woman in her 30s with Graves' hyperthyroidism. The conserved cysteine and the conserved F or W are not part of the CDR3 here. Each record gives: V gene, J gene, CDR3 protein.

TRBV29-1	TRBJ2-7	SVQDTLFYEQY
TRBV28	TRBJ1-1	ASSLYRDEAF
TRBV5-1	TRBJ2-7	ASRQRQGAFYEQY
TRBV30	TRBJ2-7	AWTQGAFGYEQY
TRBV7-8	TRBJ2-6	ASSLEGIQRANVLT
TRBV2	TRBJ2-1	ASLRSTYNEQF
TRBV7-9	TRBJ2-1	ASSLLPKPTGGIDNEQF
TRBV19	TRBJ2-3	ASSITDTQY
TRBV29-1	TRBJ1-2	SARGGPPFYGYT
TRBV5-1	TRBJ1-2	ASSPAGDRNYGYT
TRBV7-3	TRBJ2-2	ASSHPQSGGPGELF